This section outlines one TCR beta chain sequence together with its context. This sample was taken from a study of shared clonotypes between healthy human individuals. Clones were sequenced by immunoSEQ multiplex PCR, and TCRdb holds only the in-frame ones, with some missing. The sample lists 1.4 million to 1.5 million clones, roughly 96% occurring once. This CDR3 is 19 amino acids long. Looked up from germline, CDR1 is SGHTA and CDR2 is FQGNSA. Trimming took 5 bases from V and 0 from J; bases not matched to a gene: 14. The receptor's source is a man between 25 and 39 years old in good health. Sequencing was carried out using naive CD4+ T cells sorted from blood. As to subset: CD45RA+ positively selected. The chain uses TRBV7-2 and TRBJ2-7, with 12 bases matching TRBD2. The CDR3 DNA sequence: TGTGCCAGCAGCCCACCCATTCCAGGACTAGCGGGGCCCTCCTACGAGCAGTACTTC. It is translated as CASSPPIPGLAGPSYEQYF.